This TCR beta chain was captured in a study of T-cell memory formation after mild COVID-19. Trimming shortened V by 3 bases and J by 7 bases, and 19 bases separated the two germline ends. Germline V gene data show CDR1 as DFQATT and CDR2 as SNEGSKA (reference sequence). The CDR3 covers 16 residues. TCRdb processed the 5' RACE reads anew with MiXCR; each CDR3 protein has one entry. The profile shows a few hundred thousand distinct CDR3 sequences, approximately 15% of them singletons. The sequence derives from a man younger than 35 who had mild COVID-19 (a few samples of this study predate the infection). Cell type and time point are not known. Material for sequencing was PBMCs or a T cell subset sorted from them (not recorded which). V usage is TRBV20-1 and J usage is TRBJ1-6; D unresolved. The CDR3 loop is CSASDGIAVVNSPLHF. Here the CDR3 DNA reads TGCAGTGCTAGTGACGGGATAGCGGTAGTAAATTCACCCCTCCACTTT.